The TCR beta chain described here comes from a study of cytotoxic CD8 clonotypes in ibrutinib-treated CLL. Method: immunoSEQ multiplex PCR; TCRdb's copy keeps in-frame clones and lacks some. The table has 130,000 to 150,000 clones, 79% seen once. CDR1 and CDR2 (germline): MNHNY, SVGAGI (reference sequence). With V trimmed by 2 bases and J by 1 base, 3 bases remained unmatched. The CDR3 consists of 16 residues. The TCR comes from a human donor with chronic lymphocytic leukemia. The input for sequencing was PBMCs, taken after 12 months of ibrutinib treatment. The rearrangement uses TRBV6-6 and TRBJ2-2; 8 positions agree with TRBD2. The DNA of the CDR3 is TGTGCCAGCAGTTACCGAGCGGGGGAGAACACCGGGGAGCTGTTTTTT. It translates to CASSYRAGENTGELFF.